A single count supports the clone carrying this TCR beta chain. These data originate in a study of blood T cell repertoires in COVID-19. Study information: COVID-19 samples, acute and convalescent, were from the United States, Italy and Spain.

Under the authors' procedure: Amplification of reference gene primers provided the estimated nucleated cell counts. Only in-frame clones appear in the TCRdb table, and some are missing; sequencing was by immunoSEQ multiplex PCR. V and J calls and clone size come straight from that table; D and trimming were deduced from the DNA. The profile shows about 300,000 clones, roughly 91% of them singletons. Germline V CDR1 and CDR2: DFQATT, SNEGSKA (reference sequence). There are 17 residues in the CDR3. With 3 bases clipped from V and 2 bases from J, the junction kept 10 bases outside the gene matches. The V call is TRBV20-1, the J call TRBJ1-6, with 7 bases identical to TRBD1. The clonotype comes from a woman in her forties or fifties who had been exposed to COVID-19. Sequenced sample: PBMCs or T cells enriched from blood (not recorded which). In DNA form, the CDR3 reads TGCAGTGCTAGTGGTTCCGACAGGGAAGCCTATAATTCACCCCTCCACTTT. Protein sequence: CSASGSDREAYNSPLHF.